The 2 T cell receptor beta chains reported below all come from one sample, sequenced in a study of Graves' ophthalmopathy and Graves' hyperthyroidism. RNA transcripts were the template, and TCR beta CDR3 regions were amplified from them. RT-PCR in the first round used HTBI primers; a second-round multiplex PCR followed. TCRdb re-derived calls from the multiplex PCR reads in MiXCR, one entry per CDR3 protein. The data contain 300,000 to 450,000 distinct CDR3 sequences, approximately 18% of them seen just once; the ten biggest clones take up about 2.4%. What was sequenced was peripheral blood. These receptors all stem from an adult woman with stable Graves' hyperthyroidism.

There are a few counts of this clonotype. The V and J genes are TRBV2 and TRBJ1-5; the D is unclear. Germline CDR1 and CDR2: SNHLY and FYNNEI. V gave up 4 bases and J gave up 6 bases, with 13 bases separating them. The CDR3 is 14 amino acids. The CDR3 region is CASSGTNSLQPQHF. The CDR3 DNA sequence: TGTGCCAGCAGTGGGACTAACAGTCTTCAGCCCCAGCATTTT.

This clonotype was found many times. The chain joins TRBV11-2 to TRBJ2-2; D remains ambiguous. The CDR3 has 15 residues. Trimming shortened V by 7 bases and J by 1 base, and 13 bases separated the two germline ends. CDR1 SGHAT and CDR2 FQNNGV come from the germline V gene. CDR3 loop: CASTRSAVNTGELFF. The DNA for the CDR3 is TGTGCCAGCACCAGGTCGGCGGTGAACACCGGGGAGCTGTTTTTT.